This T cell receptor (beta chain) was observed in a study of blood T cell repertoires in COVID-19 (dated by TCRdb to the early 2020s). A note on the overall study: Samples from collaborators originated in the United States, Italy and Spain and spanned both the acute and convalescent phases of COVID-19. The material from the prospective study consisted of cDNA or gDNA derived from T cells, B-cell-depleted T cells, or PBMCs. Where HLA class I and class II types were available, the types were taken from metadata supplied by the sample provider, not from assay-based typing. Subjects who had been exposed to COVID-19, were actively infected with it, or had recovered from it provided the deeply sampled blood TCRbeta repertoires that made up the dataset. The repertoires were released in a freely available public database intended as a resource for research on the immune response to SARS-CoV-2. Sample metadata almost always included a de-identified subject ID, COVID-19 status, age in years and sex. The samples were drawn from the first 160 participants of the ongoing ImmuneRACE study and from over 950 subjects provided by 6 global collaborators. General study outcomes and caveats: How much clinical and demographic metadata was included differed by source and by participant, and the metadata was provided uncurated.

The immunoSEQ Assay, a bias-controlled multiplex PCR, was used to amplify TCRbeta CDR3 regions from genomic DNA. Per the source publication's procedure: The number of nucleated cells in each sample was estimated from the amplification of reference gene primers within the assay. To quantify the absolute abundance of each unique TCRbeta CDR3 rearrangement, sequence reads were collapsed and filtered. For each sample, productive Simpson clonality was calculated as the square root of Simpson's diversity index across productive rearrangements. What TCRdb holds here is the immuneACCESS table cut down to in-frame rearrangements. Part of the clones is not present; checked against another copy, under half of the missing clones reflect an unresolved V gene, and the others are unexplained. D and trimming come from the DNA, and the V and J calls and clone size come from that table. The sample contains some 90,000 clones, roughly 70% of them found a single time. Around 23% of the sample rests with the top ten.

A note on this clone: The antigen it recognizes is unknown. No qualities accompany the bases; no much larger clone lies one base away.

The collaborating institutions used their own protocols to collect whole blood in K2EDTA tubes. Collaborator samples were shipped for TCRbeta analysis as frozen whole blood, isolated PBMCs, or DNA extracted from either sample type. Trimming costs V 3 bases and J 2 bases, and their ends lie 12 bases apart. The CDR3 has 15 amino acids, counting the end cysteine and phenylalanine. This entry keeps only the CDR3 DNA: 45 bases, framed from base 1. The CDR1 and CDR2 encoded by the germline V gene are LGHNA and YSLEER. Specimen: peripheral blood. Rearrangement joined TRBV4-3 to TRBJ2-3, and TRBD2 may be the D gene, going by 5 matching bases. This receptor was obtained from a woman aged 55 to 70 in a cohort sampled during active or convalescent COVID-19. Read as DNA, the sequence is TGCGCCAGCAGCCATGCCACTAGGCCCACAGATACGCAGTATTTT. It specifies CASSHATRPTDTQYF.